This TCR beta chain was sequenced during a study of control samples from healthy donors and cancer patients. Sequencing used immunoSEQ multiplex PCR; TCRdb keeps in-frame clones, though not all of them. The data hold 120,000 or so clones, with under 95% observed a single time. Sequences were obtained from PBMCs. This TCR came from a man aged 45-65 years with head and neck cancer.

CDR3: CASSDEDRADEQFF. CDR3 coding DNA: TGTGCCAGCAGTGATGAAGACAGGGCTGATGAGCAGTTCTTC. This chain links TRBV6-1 with TRBJ2-1; 7 bases are a match to TRBD1. Per the germline V gene, CDR1 is MNHNS and CDR2 is SASEGT. The CDR3 sequence is 14 residues long. Trimming cost V 3 bases and J 8 bases; bases outside gene matches: 7.